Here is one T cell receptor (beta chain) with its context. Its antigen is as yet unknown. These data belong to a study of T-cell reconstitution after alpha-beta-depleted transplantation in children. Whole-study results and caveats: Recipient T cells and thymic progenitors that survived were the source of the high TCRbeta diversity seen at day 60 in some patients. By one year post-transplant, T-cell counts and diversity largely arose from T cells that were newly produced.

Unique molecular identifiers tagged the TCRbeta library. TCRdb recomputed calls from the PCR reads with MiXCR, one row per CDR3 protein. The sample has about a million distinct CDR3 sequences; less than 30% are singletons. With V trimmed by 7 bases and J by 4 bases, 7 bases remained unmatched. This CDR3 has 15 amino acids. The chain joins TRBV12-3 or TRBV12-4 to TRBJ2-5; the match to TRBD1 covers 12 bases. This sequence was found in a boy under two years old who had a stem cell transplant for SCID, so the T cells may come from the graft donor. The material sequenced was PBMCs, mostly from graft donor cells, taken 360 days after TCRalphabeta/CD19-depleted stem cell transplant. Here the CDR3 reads CASTSGTGGAETQYF. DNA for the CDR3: TGTGCCAGCACCTCCGGGACAGGGGGCGCAGAGACCCAGTACTTC.